These 13 T cell receptor beta chains originate from one sample sequenced in a study of identical twins. TCRdb re-derived calls from the 5' RACE reads in MiXCR, one entry per CDR3 protein. The table lists hundreds of thousands of distinct CDR3 sequences, 8% to 9% of them singletons. Another study also made use of these data, one on yellow fever vaccine responses in identical twins.

The sequenced sample consisted of PBMCs. These receptors all stem from a young woman in good health.

V is TRBV9 and J is TRBJ2-5; no firm D call. There are 14 residues in the CDR3. Germline CDR1 SGDLS, CDR2 YYNGEE. With 0 bases removed from V and 1 base from J, the gap between germline ends came to 7 bases. The DNA of the CDR3 is TGTGCCAGCAGCGTAGGGCGAAGCCAAGAGACCCAGTACTTC. Protein product: CASSVGRSQETQYF.

In this sample, this clonotype turned up a few times. The chain carries TRBV6-2 or TRBV6-3 and TRBJ2-3; 7 bases are a match to TRBD1. CDR1 is MNHEY and CDR2 is SVGEGT in the germline V gene. V lost 4 bases, J lost 2 bases, and 9 bases stayed unmatched. The CDR3 loop spans 16 amino acids. The CDR3 sequence is CASSFGTVPPTDTQYF. The CDR3 DNA is TGTGCCAGCAGTTTCGGGACAGTGCCCCCCACAGATACGCAGTATTTT.

The chain recombines TRBV7-9 with TRBJ2-1; the match to TRBD1 covers 9 bases. The CDR3 contains 16 residues. CDR1 is SEHNR and CDR2 is FQNEAQ in the germline V gene (reference sequence). With V trimmed by 5 bases and J by 6 bases, 11 bases remained unmatched. CDR3 sequence: CASSQSMRDRVNEQFF. The CDR3 bases are TGTGCCAGCAGCCAGAGTATGCGGGACAGGGTCAATGAGCAGTTCTTC.

J is TRBJ2-5 and V is TRBV19; weak D call: TRBD2 (5 bases). This CDR3 comprises 14 residues. Germline CDR1 is LNHDA and CDR2 is SQIVND (reference sequence). Deletions cut 3 bases from V and 2 bases from J, with 10 bases between. DNA for the CDR3: TGTGCCAGTAGTATCGGGCCGGGGCAAGAGACCCAGTACTTC. This translates into CASSIGPGQETQYF.

On this clonotype itself: This may come from a read error, since a much larger clone is one base off. The chain links TRBV7-6 to TRBJ2-5, with D unclear. Germline CDR1 is SGHVS and CDR2 is FNYEAQ. This CDR3 is built from 11 residues. V was shortened by 6 bases and J by 0 bases, with 2 bases between the two germline ends. The DNA of the CDR3 is TGTGCCAGCAGAAACCAAGAGACCCAGTACTTC. It encodes CASRNQETQYF.

This clonotype was seen only a few times. The chain links TRBV2 to TRBJ2-1; the D is unclear. V lost 5 bases to trimming and J lost 7 bases, with 6 bases between them. Looked up from germline, CDR1 is SNHLY and CDR2 is FYNNEI. This CDR3 region has 11 residues. The CDR3 region is CASSIRNEQFF. The CDR3 bases are TGTGCCAGCAGTATAAGGAATGAGCAGTTCTTC.

This clonotype was seen a few times. This chain uses TRBV2 with TRBJ2-3; the D is unclear. Germline V CDR1 and CDR2: SNHLY, FYNNEI. CDR3 length: 14 amino acids. Trimming took 2 bases from V and 3 from J, leaving 9 bases between them. For the CDR3, the DNA is TGTGCCAGCAGTGAATGGGCCGAAACAGATACGCAGTATTTT. It codes for CASSEWAETDTQYF.

The sample holds a few counts of this clonotype. The rearrangement joins TRBV7-2 to TRBJ2-2; D is ambiguous. Germline CDR1 is SGHTA and CDR2 is FQGNSA. V lost 5 bases and J lost 1, with 8 bases in between. This CDR3 comprises 14 residues. This CDR3 is CASSPQVNTGELFF. The CDR3 DNA reads as TGTGCCAGCAGCCCCCAGGTGAACACCGGGGAGCTGTTTTTT.

This clonotype has only a few counts. In DNA, the CDR3 is TGTGCCAGCACCAACCCCTTTCAGGGCCTCAATGAAAAACTGTTTTTT. The encoded protein is CASTNPFQGLNEKLFF. The genes are TRBV28 and TRBJ1-4; perhaps TRBD1 as D (5 bases). Germline CDR1 reads MDHEN; CDR2 reads SYDVKM. This CDR3 has 16 amino acids. V was clipped by 7 bases and J by 5 bases, with 20 bases between them.

This clonotype came up a few times. The gene calls are TRBV27 and TRBJ2-6; possibly TRBD2 for D (6 bases). V gave up 1 base and J gave up 3 bases, with 13 bases separating them. The germline V gene encodes CDR1 MNHEY and CDR2 SMNVEV (reference sequence). CDR3 length equals 17 residues. The DNA of the CDR3 is TGTGCCAGCAGTTTATTACCGGGAGTTTATGGGGCCAACGTCCTGACTTTC. Translated, it gives CASSLLPGVYGANVLTF.

The chain is built from TRBV24-1 and TRBJ1-2, with 8 bases matching TRBD1. The V gene's germline CDR1 is KGHDR and CDR2 SFDVKD. V trimming: 5 bases; J trimming: 7 bases; junction bases outside the gene matches: 8. The CDR3 is 14 residues long. This CDR3 is CATSGTGRKSGYTF. CDR3 DNA: TGTGCCACCAGTGGGACAGGGAGGAAGAGTGGCTACACCTTC.

This clonotype was counted only a few times. The rearrangement uses TRBV24-1 and TRBJ2-3, with 13 nucleotides matching TRBD2. From germline, CDR1 is KGHDR and CDR2 SFDVKD. The CDR3 runs to 19 residues. Losses at the gene ends were 4 bases for V and 4 bases for J; bases not matched to a gene: 13. The CDR3: CATSDPVTSGRALADTQYF. In DNA form, the CDR3 reads TGTGCCACCAGTGACCCAGTCACTAGCGGGAGGGCCTTGGCAGATACGCAGTATTTT.

V usage is TRBV29-1 and J usage is TRBJ2-1, with TRBD1 as a possible D gene (6 bases). The CDR3 is made up of 11 amino acids. The V end lost 6 bases, the J end lost 4 bases, and 7 bases lay between the germline ends. The V gene's germline CDR1 is SQVTM and CDR2 ANQGSEA. The CDR3, as DNA: TGCAGCGTAGGACAGTACAATGAGCAGTTCTTC. It specifies CSVGQYNEQFF.